The 8 T cell receptor beta chains presented below share a single source sample, sequenced in a study of shared clonotypes between healthy human individuals. This table comes from immunoSEQ multiplex PCR, and its TCRdb copy is limited to in-frame clones, with some not included. The repertoire holds hundreds of thousands of clones, with about 70% as singletons. Material: memory CD4+ T cells sorted from blood. As to subset: CD45RA-negative fraction. The receptor set was obtained from a man aged 25-45 years in good health.

This clone occurred once. The chain recombines TRBV19 with TRBJ1-5; possible D gene TRBD1, 5 bases. The germline gives CDR1 LNHDA, CDR2 SQIVND (reference sequence). CDR3 length: 15 residues. V was shortened by 7 bases and J by 4 bases, with 17 bases between the two germline ends. The CDR3 protein is CASTTGGRRNQPQHF. CDR3 DNA sequence: TGTGCCAGTACCACGGGGGGAAGGAGGAATCAGCCCCAGCATTTT.

The chain employs TRBV5-1 and TRBJ1-2; 7 nucleotides align to TRBD1. The length of the CDR3 is 14 residues. Germline CDR1 and CDR2: SGHRS and YFSETQ. V lost 2 bases, J lost 8 bases, and 9 bases stayed unmatched. CDR3: CASSFPDRAGGYTF. The CDR3 DNA reads as TGCGCCAGCAGCTTCCCCGACAGGGCGGGAGGCTACACCTTC.

The rearrangement links TRBV7-9 to TRBJ1-1, with D possibly matching TRBD1 (6 bases). CDR1 is SEHNR and CDR2 is FQNEAQ in the germline V gene (reference sequence). V gave up 6 bases and J gave up 7 bases, with 21 bases separating them. This CDR3 spans 15 amino acids. CDR3 nucleotides: TGTGCCAGCAGAAAAACACAGGGTAGAGAAGGTGAAGCTTTCTTT. Translating gives CASRKTQGREGEAFF.

The genes are TRBV6-6 and TRBJ1-1; a weak D match, TRBD1 (6 bases). The CDR3 runs to 14 residues. V was clipped by 6 bases and J by 7 bases, with 18 bases between them. Germline values: CDR1 MNHNY, CDR2 SVGAGI (reference sequence). The CDR3 loop reads CASRAGGAGYEAFF. CDR3 sequence (DNA): TGTGCCAGCAGGGCTGGGGGGGCGGGTTATGAAGCTTTCTTT.

The chain uses TRBV29-1 and TRBJ2-2; D is possibly TRBD2 (6 bases). CDR1 and CDR2 from the germline V gene are SQVTM and ANQGSEA. V lost 6 bases to trimming and J lost 1 base, with 9 bases between them. The CDR3 sequence is 13 residues long. CDR3 protein: CSVGTLNTGELFF. The DNA for the CDR3 is TGCAGCGTCGGGACTCTGAACACCGGGGAGCTGTTTTTT.

The chain has TRBV28 and TRBJ2-5, with TRBD1 matching over 9 bases. V gave up 10 bases and J gave up 1 base; unmatched junction bases: 7. Germline CDR1 and CDR2: MDHEN and SYDVKM. This CDR3 has 14 residues. Here the CDR3 DNA reads TGTGCCATTCAGAACAGGGGGCCCCAAGAGACCCAGTACTTC. Protein product: CAIQNRGPQETQYF.

Written as DNA, the CDR3 is TGTGCTAGTCGAGGGGATAGCAATCAGCCCCAGCATTTT. Encoded protein: CASRGDSNQPQHF. The rearrangement joins TRBV12-5 to TRBJ1-5, with a possible D match to TRBD1 (5 bases). The V and J ends lost 8 bases and 0 bases respectively, with 8 bases between them. CDR3 length equals 13 residues. Germline V lookup: CDR1 LGHNT, CDR2 FRNRAP.

In this sample, this clone turned up a few times. The gene calls are TRBV29-1 and TRBJ2-2, with a weak D call TRBD2 (6 bases). The V end lost 3 bases, the J end lost 4 bases, and 18 bases lay between the germline ends. Germline CDR1 reads SQVTM; CDR2 reads ANQGSEA. The CDR3 loop spans 16 amino acids. For the CDR3, the DNA is TGCAGCGTTGAGCTAGGCCTGCAGGGAGGCACCGGGGAGCTGTTTTTT. Its protein is CSVELGLQGGTGELFF.